This T cell receptor (beta chain) was recovered during a study of T-cell reconstitution after alpha-beta-depleted transplantation in children. Study results and caveats: One year post-transplant, T-cell counts and diversity were largely derived from T cells produced anew. Surviving recipient T cells and intrathymic progenitors accounted for some patients' high TCRbeta diversity at day 60.

The CDR3 has 15 residues. V shed 3 bases, J shed 8 bases, and the junction held 6 bases outside the gene matches. Germline CDR1 and CDR2: SGHRS and YFSETQ. Construction of the TCRbeta library involved unique molecular identifiers. TCRdb independently ran MiXCR on the PCR reads; one entry per CDR3 protein. The sample has 500,000 to 650,000 distinct CDR3 sequences; 10% to 15% are singletons. This clonotype has just a few counts. Its antigen is currently unknown. The sample in question was PBMCs, mostly from graft donor cells, obtained 360 days after TCRalphabeta/CD19-depleted stem cell transplant. The source of this sequence is a male patient aged 5 to 17 who had a stem cell transplant for acute myeloid leukemia, so the T cells may come from the graft donor. The gene calls are TRBV5-1 and TRBJ2-7; TRBD2 aligns across 15 bases. This chain's CDR3 is CASSWGLAGGGQQYF. For the CDR3, the DNA is TGCGCCAGCAGCTGGGGACTAGCGGGAGGTGGACAGCAGTACTTC.